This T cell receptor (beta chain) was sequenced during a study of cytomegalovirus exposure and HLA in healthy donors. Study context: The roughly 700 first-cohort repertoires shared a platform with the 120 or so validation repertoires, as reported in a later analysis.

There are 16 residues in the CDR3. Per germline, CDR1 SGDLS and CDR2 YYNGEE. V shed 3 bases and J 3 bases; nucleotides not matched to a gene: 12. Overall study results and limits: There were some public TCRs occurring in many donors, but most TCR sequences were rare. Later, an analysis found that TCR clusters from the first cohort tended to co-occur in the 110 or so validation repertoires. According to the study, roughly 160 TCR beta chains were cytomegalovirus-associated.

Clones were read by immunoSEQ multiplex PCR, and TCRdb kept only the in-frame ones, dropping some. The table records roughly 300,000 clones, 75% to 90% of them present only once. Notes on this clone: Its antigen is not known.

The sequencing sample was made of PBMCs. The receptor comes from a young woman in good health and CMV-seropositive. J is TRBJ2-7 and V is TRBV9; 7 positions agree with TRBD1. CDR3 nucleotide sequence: TGTGCCAGCAGCGCGGGGACAGTACAACCCGACTACGAGCAGTACTTC. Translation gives CASSAGTVQPDYEQYF.